This T cell receptor beta chain was sequenced for a study of T-cell reconstitution after alpha-beta-depleted transplantation in children. For TCRbeta, the library was prepared with unique molecular identifiers. MiXCR, applied by TCRdb to the PCR reads, yields one record per CDR3 protein. Among about 610,000 distinct CDR3 sequences listed, under 12% were seen once. This CDR3 spans 15 amino acids. As concerns this clonotype: A much more abundant neighbour one base away suggests this may be a read error.

The chain uses TRBV6-7 and TRBJ2-3, with D perhaps TRBD1 (5 bases). TRBV6-7 is annotated as an ORF whose role is uncertain. The TCR comes from a human donor who donated a stem cell graft to a child with acute myeloid leukemia. The sample here was PBMCs from the stem cell graft donor, taken from the stem cell graft. CDR3: CASSHSLQGPDTQYF. The CDR3 DNA sequence: TGTGCCAGCAGTCACTCGTTGCAGGGCCCAGATACGCAGTATTTT.